Sequencing of this T cell receptor (beta chain) was carried out in a study of blood T cells in healthy people across ages. The germline CDR1 and CDR2 sequences are MNHNY and SVGAGI (reference sequence). This CDR3 spans 16 amino acids. With 6 bases removed from V and 0 bases from J, the gap between germline ends came to 15 bases. Sample-barcoded 5' priming and a J-beta primer mix drove a second PCR of roughly 6 to 12 cycles. TCRdb fed the 5' RACE reads into MiXCR, producing one record per CDR3 protein. The repertoire includes 700,000 to 900,000 distinct CDR3 sequences, about 26% of them detected once, and over 2.5% sits in the top ten. These same records also appear under a second study, on T cells of mothers and their children.

The clonotype comes from a boy aged 5-17 years in good health. The sample was blood. The chain is built from TRBV6-6 and TRBJ1-5, with no clear D. CDR3 sequence reads: CASSTTGKYSNQPQHF. The CDR3 DNA is TGTGCCAGCAGCACGACGGGGAAATATAGCAATCAGCCCCAGCATTTT.